The 21 T cell receptor beta chains below were found in one sample sequenced in a study of T cell clonality in common variable immunodeficiency. The study's findings and limits: Reportedly, TCR beta sequences from common variable immunodeficiency showed fewer deletions and N-nucleotide insertions.

Their antigens are not known. TCRdb's table, derived via immunoSEQ multiplex PCR, lists solely in-frame clones and lacks some. This sample carries about 26,000 clones, none of them present only once. Source material: peripheral blood mononuclear cells. Every receptor here comes from a human donor with common variable immunodeficiency.

This clone was seen many times. This CDR3 is CASSGRGQNEKLFF. The sequenced part of the CDR3 DNA is TGTGCCAGCAGCGGCAGGGGTCAGAATGAAAAA. The genes are TRBV11-2 and TRBJ1-4; perhaps TRBD1 as D (6 bases). The CDR3 end falls 3 residues outside the read, so it is completed with the germline J gene. Per germline, CDR1 SGHAT and CDR2 FQNNGV. This CDR3 has 14 residues. V was clipped by 5 bases and J by 5 bases, with 12 bases between them.

This clone was found a few times. The read ends 3 residues early relative to the CDR3; the germline J gene fills the gap. The chain combines TRBV20-1 with TRBJ2-7; TRBD1 agrees at 12 bases. J was trimmed by 6 bases and V by 6 bases; bases with no gene match: 9. In germline, CDR1 is DFQATT, CDR2 SNEGSKA (reference sequence). This CDR3 contains 14 residues. The CDR3 sequence: CSATPGTGGVEQYF. CDR3 bases read: TGCAGTGCGACCCCCGGGACAGGGGGCGTCGAG.

This clone has ten or more counts. Coverage ceases 3 residues before the CDR3 finishes, and the germline J gene fills in the end. This rearrangement joins TRBV7-6 to TRBJ2-3; the D gene is possibly TRBD2 (6 bases). V was trimmed by 5 bases and J by 0 bases, leaving 12 bases between them. Germline V gene sequence: CDR1 SGHVS, CDR2 FNYEAQ. CDR3 length equals 15 residues. CDR3 DNA, as far as it was read: TGTGCCAGCAGCCCGGGACTGCGAAGCACAGATACG. It codes for CASSPGLRSTDT. In full, the CDR3 reads CASSPGLRSTDTQYF.

This clone was counted at least ten times. The read ends 3 residues early relative to the CDR3; the germline J gene fills the gap. V gene TRBV7-2 combines with J gene TRBJ2-3; TRBD2 matches 11 bases. This CDR3 comprises 15 residues. CDR1 and CDR2 (germline): SGHTA, FQGNSA. Trimming cost V 6 bases and J 0 bases; bases outside gene matches: 2. The covered CDR3 bases are TGTGCCAGCAGGACTAGCGGGACCAGCACAGATACG. Its protein is CASRTSGTSTDT. The whole CDR3 sequence reads CASRTSGTSTDTQYF.

This clone was seen many times. The read terminates 3 residues ahead of where the CDR3 ends, so the germline J gene completes it. The chain carries TRBV7-2 and TRBJ1-2; 7 positions agree with TRBD1. Trimming cost V 3 bases and J 3 bases; bases outside gene matches: 1. Germline CDR1 SGHTA, CDR2 FQGNSA. The CDR3 is 13 residues long. CDR3 DNA, as far as it was read: TGTGCCAGCAGCTTTGACAGGGACTATGGC. This gives the protein CASSFDRDYG. The entire CDR3 protein is CASSFDRDYGYTF.

This clone was counted at least ten times. The read is 3 residues too short to cover the CDR3 end, so that end is filled in from the germline J gene. The chain employs TRBV7-8 and TRBJ2-7; possibly TRBD2 for D (6 bases). The V end lost 7 bases, the J end lost 4 bases, and 14 bases lay between the germline ends. In germline, CDR1 is SGHVS, CDR2 FQNEAQ. This CDR3 spans 13 amino acids. The CDR3 DNA, read in part, is TGTGCCAGCACCGGCCGGGCGGGATACGAG. It translates to CASTGRAGYE. The whole CDR3 protein reads CASTGRAGYEQYF.

This clone was seen only a few times. Sequencing ends 3 residues short of the CDR3 end; the germline J gene provides the rest. The genes are TRBV5-1 and TRBJ2-1, with 10 bases fitting TRBD2. CDR1 and CDR2 (germline): SGHRS, YFSETQ. The trim removed 0 bases at V and 2 bases at J, leaving 2 bases unmatched. There are 16 residues in the CDR3. CDR3 amino acids: CASSLDLAGAYNEQFF. Incomplete CDR3 DNA: TGCGCCAGCAGCTTGGACCTAGCGGGGGCCTACAATGAG.

About this clone itself: The sequence runs out 3 residues before the end of the CDR3; the remainder is reconstructed from the germline J gene. This chain links TRBV20-1 with TRBJ2-7; 10 bases line up with TRBD2. This CDR3 contains 12 residues. CDR1 and CDR2 (germline): DFQATT, SNEGSKA (reference sequence). V gave up 7 bases and J gave up 3 bases; unmatched junction bases: 3. Incomplete CDR3 DNA: TGCAGTGGTAGCGGGGGGCACTACGAG. Its translation is CSGSGGHYE. The CDR3 in its entirety is CSGSGGHYEQYF.

This clone appeared many times. The missing CDR3 end, 3 residues past where the read stops, is filled in from the germline J gene. This chain joins TRBV13 and TRBJ2-3, with a weak D call TRBD2 (6 bases). V dropped 5 bases and J dropped 8 bases, with 11 bases sitting between them. Germline assignment: CDR1 PRHDT and CDR2 FYEKMQ (reference sequence). This CDR3 is built from 12 residues. CDR3 DNA (partial): TGTGCCAGCAGCCCTAGCGACGGTACG. Its translation is CASSPSDGT. The whole CDR3 region reads CASSPSDGTQYF.

This clone was seen ten or more times. The read stops 3 residues short of the end of the CDR3; the missing end is completed from the germline J gene. The chain uses TRBV7-2 and TRBJ2-3; D uncertain. Germline CDR1 is SGHTA and CDR2 is FQGNSA. V lost 3 bases, J lost 6 bases, and 7 bases lay in between. The length of the CDR3 is 12 residues. Here the CDR3 reads CASSFSVDTQYF. The DNA read from the CDR3 is TGTGCCAGCAGCTTTAGTGTTGATACG.

This clone showed up just a few times. Read coverage stops 3 residues before the CDR3 terminus; the germline J gene supplies the remainder. The V gene is TRBV7-2, the J gene TRBJ2-3; D unclear. The V end was cut by 2 bases, the J end by 0 bases, with 6 bases between. This CDR3 has 14 residues. CDR1 is SGHTA and CDR2 is FQGNSA in the germline V gene. The CDR3 DNA, read in part, is TGTGCCAGCAGCTTACAGGTTAGCACAGATACG. Protein: CASSLQVSTDT. In full, the CDR3 reads CASSLQVSTDTQYF.

This clone was picked up many times. The CDR3 end falls 3 residues outside the read, so it is completed with the germline J gene. This rearrangement joins TRBV7-4 to TRBJ1-1, with 8 bases matching TRBD1. V gave up 6 bases and J gave up 0 bases; unmatched junction bases: 9. Germline V gives CDR1 SGHVT, CDR2 SQSDAQ. The CDR3 has 16 residues. CDR3 bases read: TGTGCCAGCAGGAGAGGACAGGGCGGGCTGAACACTGAA. This sequence encodes CASRRGQGGLNTE. The full CDR3 is CASRRGQGGLNTEAFF.

There are many counts of this clone. The read ends 3 residues early relative to the CDR3; the germline J gene fills the gap. The chain joins TRBV6-1 to TRBJ1-4; a possible D gene is TRBD1 (5 bases). The V and J ends lost 1 base and 6 bases respectively, with 12 bases between them. Germline loops: CDR1 MNHNS, CDR2 SASEGT. This CDR3 region has 15 residues. The sequenced CDR3 bases are TGTGCCAGCAGTGAAGGGGGGTGGGGGGATGAAAAA. Translating it yields CASSEGGWGDEK. The whole CDR3 reads CASSEGGWGDEKLFF.

This clone was counted between two and nine times. The missing CDR3 end, 3 residues past where the read stops, is filled in from the germline J gene. The chain couples TRBV6-1 to TRBJ1-3; TRBD1 is a possible D gene (5 bases). CDR1 and CDR2 (germline): MNHNS, SASEGT. Trimming stripped 2 bases from V and 0 bases from J, with 8 bases between. The CDR3 is 15 amino acids. CDR3 DNA, as far as it was read: TGTGCCAGCAGTGAACCAGGGTCCTCTGGAAACACC. It codes for CASSEPGSSGNT. The entire CDR3 reads CASSEPGSSGNTIYF.

Worth noting for this clone: The read comes to an end 3 residues before the CDR3 does, leaving the germline J gene to fill in the end. This sequence joins TRBV5-1 and TRBJ2-7; TRBD1 matches at 8 bases. Per germline, CDR1 SGHRS and CDR2 YFSETQ. The ends lost 0 bases at V and 3 bases at J; junction bases unmatched: 5. This CDR3 has 15 amino acids. The CDR3: CASSLASTGVYEQYF. CDR3 bases read: TGCGCCAGCAGCTTGGCCTCGACAGGGGTCTACGAG. The full variable domain, its missing parts supplied by reference TRBV5-1 and TRBJ2-7, is KAGVTQTPRYLIKTRGQQVTLSCSPISGHRSVSWYQQTPGQGLQFLFEYFSETQRNKGNFPGRFSGRQFSNSRSEMNVSTLELGDSALYLCASSLASTGVYEQYFGPGTRLTVT.

Concerning this clone: The read gets to within 3 residues of the CDR3 end, and the germline J gene fills in the rest. The chain uses TRBV19 and TRBJ2-2; 8 nucleotides align to TRBD1. The germline V gene encodes CDR1 LNHDA and CDR2 SQIVND (reference sequence). V lost 5 bases to trimming and J lost 1 base; unmatched junction nucleotides: 3. This CDR3 contains 15 residues. The CDR3 loop is CASSFDRGNTGELFF. CDR3 bases read: TGTGCCAGTAGTTTTGACAGGGGGAACACCGGGGAG.

This clone was picked up many times. The read terminates 3 residues ahead of where the CDR3 ends, so the germline J gene completes it. The chain joins TRBV7-2 to TRBJ2-7, with 8 nucleotides matching TRBD1. The CDR3 is made up of 14 amino acids. V lost 3 bases, J lost 6 bases, and 7 bases stayed unmatched. The germline V gene encodes CDR1 SGHTA and CDR2 FQGNSA. Here the CDR3 reads CASSLGQGAGEQYF. The covered CDR3 bases are TGTGCCAGCAGCTTGGGGCAGGGGGCAGGCGAG.

The sample holds many counts of this clone. The read falls 3 residues short of the CDR3 end, and the missing part is taken from the germline J gene. The chain recombines TRBV20-1 with TRBJ1-5, with no clear D. The CDR3 is 12 amino acids. Trimming cost V 3 bases and J 4 bases, with 7 bases left between them. The germline CDR1 and CDR2 sequences are DFQATT and SNEGSKA (reference sequence). The sequenced CDR3 bases are TGCAGTGCTAGTAGTATAAATCAGCCC. The encoded protein is CSASSINQP. The full CDR3 is CSASSINQPQHF.

As concerns this clone: Sequencing ends 3 residues short of the CDR3 end; the germline J gene provides the rest. The gene calls are TRBV7-2 and TRBJ1-5; D may be TRBD1 (5 bases). The CDR3 loop spans 13 amino acids. V dropped 5 bases and J dropped 5 bases, with 10 bases sitting between them. Germline V CDR1 and CDR2: SGHTA, FQGNSA. The CDR3 region is CASSKGDYQPQHF. CDR3 DNA, as far as it was read: TGTGCCAGCAGCAAAGGGGACTATCAGCCC.

Many counts were recorded for this clone. The read finishes 3 residues shy of the CDR3 end, and the germline J gene is used to complete it. The chain has TRBV20-1 and TRBJ1-6, with D possibly TRBD1 on 5 matching bases. V lost 3 bases and J 8 bases, leaving 14 bases between the germline ends. CDR1 is DFQATT, CDR2 SNEGSKA, per germline (reference sequence). CDR3 size: 14 residues. The sequenced CDR3 bases are TGCAGTGCTAGGGACAAGGAACCCTATTCACCC. The encoded protein is CSARDKEPYSP. The entire CDR3 protein reads CSARDKEPYSPLHF.

Note on this clone: The missing CDR3 end, 3 residues past where the read stops, is filled in from the germline J gene. This chain connects TRBV5-1 to TRBJ1-3; 7 positions agree with TRBD1. V was pared by 0 bases and J by 2 bases, with 2 bases of the junction left unmatched. CDR1 is SGHRS and CDR2 is YFSETQ in the germline V gene. This CDR3 region has 15 residues. Here the CDR3 reads CASSLEGTAGNTIYF. CDR3 DNA, as far as it was read: TGCGCCAGCAGCTTGGAAGGGACAGCTGGAAACACC.